Listed here are 20 T cell receptor beta chains from one sample, sequenced in a study of T cells after posttransplantation cyclophosphamide. Controls had myeloablative marrow grafts with methotrexate and calcineurin inhibitor, sampled at 1 year. This table comes from immunoSEQ multiplex PCR, and its TCRdb copy is limited to in-frame clones, with some not included. The data hold approximately 15,000 clones, with roughly 80% observed a single time. Sequenced material: PBMCs, taken around 64 weeks after allogeneic stem cell transplant with calcineurin inhibitor and methotrexate. Receptors originate from a male patient aged 30 to 39 who received an allogeneic stem cell transplant from an unrelated donor, was CMV-positive, and had acute and chronic GVHD. Some T cells may be supplied by the graft donor.

This chain links TRBV5-5 with TRBJ1-2; 8 positions match TRBD1. The CDR3 totals 14 residues. With 4 bases clipped from V and 8 bases from J, the junction kept 10 bases outside the gene matches. Germline CDR1 SGHKS, CDR2 YYEKEE (reference sequence). Here the CDR3 reads CASSTETGAEGYTF. The CDR3 bases are TGTGCCAGCAGCACGGAGACAGGGGCGGAGGGCTACACCTTC.

V gene TRBV29-1 combines with J gene TRBJ1-1; 8 nucleotides match TRBD1. The CDR3 is 12 amino acids. J lost 6 bases, V lost 7 bases, and 7 bases had no gene match. The germline CDR1 and CDR2 sequences are SQVTM and ANQGSEA. Written as DNA, the CDR3 is TGCAGCGCCTTGGACAGGGCCCCTGAAGCTTTCTTT. Translated, it gives CSALDRAPEAFF.

The gene calls are TRBV28 and TRBJ2-2; TRBD1 matches 8 bases. Germline values: CDR1 MDHEN, CDR2 SYDVKM. With 3 bases clipped from V and 1 base from J, the junction kept 1 base outside the gene matches. The CDR3 length is 15 residues. The CDR3 DNA reads as TGTGCCAGCAGTTTTGACAGGGGGAACACCGGGGAGCTGTTTTTT. Protein: CASSFDRGNTGELFF. The full variable domain, completed using reference TRBV28 and TRBJ2-2, is DVKVTQSSRYLVKRTGEKVFLECVQDMDHENMFWYRQDPGLGLRLIYFSYDVKMKEKGDIPEGYSVSREKKERFSLILESASTNQTSMYLCASSFDRGNTGELFFGEGSRLTVL.

V gene TRBV7-2 combines with J gene TRBJ2-5; possibly TRBD2 for D (5 bases). The end of the DNA fits TRBJ2-7 better, so the J call may be wrong. CDR1 and CDR2 (germline): SGHTA, FQGNSA. This CDR3 has 16 residues. The CDR3 region has the DNA TGTGCCAGCAGCTTAGGAAGGACTTCGGAATCATACGAGCAGTACTTC. It translates to CASSLGRTSESYEQYF.

The chain joins TRBV16 to TRBJ2-3; TRBD2 agrees at 9 bases. Germline values: CDR1 KGHSY, CDR2 FQNENV. Trimming at V came to 8 bases and at J to 6 bases, leaving 21 bases not matched to a gene. The CDR3 length is 18 residues. The CDR3 nucleotides read TGTGCCAGCTTGGGCGGGTGGAAACCGGGACTAGCATCGGATACGCAGTATTTT. It encodes CASLGGWKPGLASDTQYF.

This clone turned up a few times. The chain combines TRBV18 with TRBJ1-4; tentative D call: TRBD1 (5 bases). Trimming took 3 bases from V and 7 from J, leaving 9 bases between them. CDR1 is KGHSH and CDR2 is LQKENI in the germline V gene. CDR3 length: 13 residues. The CDR3 sequence: CASSPTGSEKLFF. In DNA form, the CDR3 reads TGTGCCAGCTCACCCACAGGCAGTGAAAAACTGTTTTTT.

This chain joins TRBV5-1 and TRBJ2-2; 9 bases align to TRBD2. The ends lost 3 bases at V and 6 bases at J; junction bases unmatched: 12. This CDR3 has 17 residues. The germline gives CDR1 SGHRS, CDR2 YFSETQ. For the CDR3, the DNA is TGCGCCAGCAGCTCTGGAGCGGGACTAGCAGACGCCGGGGAGCTGTTTTTT. Its translation is CASSSGAGLADAGELFF.

This chain uses TRBV6-5 with TRBJ2-3; perhaps TRBD1 as D (6 bases). The CDR3 sequence is 15 residues long. V lost 4 bases and J 3 bases, leaving 14 bases between the germline ends. Germline assignment: CDR1 MNHEY and CDR2 SVGAGI. CDR3: CASSFQGKGTDTQYF. The DNA of the CDR3 is TGTGCCAGCAGTTTCCAGGGGAAGGGAACAGATACGCAGTATTTT.

The rearrangement links TRBV5-4 to TRBJ1-3; tentatively, D is TRBD1 (6 bases). The CDR3 is 15 residues long. CDR1 SGHNT and CDR2 YYREEE come from the germline V gene (reference sequence). V was shortened by 4 bases and J by 1 base, with 12 bases between the two germline ends. CDR3 loop: CASSTPQGSGNTIYF. CDR3 nucleotides: TGTGCCAGCAGCACACCACAGGGATCTGGAAACACCATATATTTT.

V usage is TRBV27 and J usage is TRBJ1-6, with 9 bases fitting TRBD1. Per the germline V gene, CDR1 is MNHEY and CDR2 is SMNVEV (reference sequence). J gave up 12 bases and V 3 bases, and 12 bases lay outside the gene matches. The CDR3 is 16 amino acids. The CDR3 nucleotides are TGTGCCAGCAGTTTTAATGTGGGACAGGGTGTTAAACCCCTCCACTTT. Its protein is CASSFNVGQGVKPLHF.

There are a few counts of this clone. The CDR3 loop reads CASSLYERKDSNYGYTF. CDR3 sequence (DNA): TGTGCCAGCAGCTTATACGAAAGGAAGGACTCTAACTATGGCTACACCTTC. The gene calls are TRBV7-8 and TRBJ1-2; no definite D call. V dropped 2 bases and J dropped 0 bases, with 16 bases sitting between them. Per the germline V gene, CDR1 is SGHVS and CDR2 is FQNEAQ. The CDR3 contains 17 residues.

The J gene is TRBJ2-7, the V gene TRBV6-5; 8 positions agree with TRBD2. The CDR3 covers 15 residues. J lost 3 bases, V lost 5 bases, and 9 bases had no gene match. Looked up from germline, CDR1 is MNHEY and CDR2 is SVGAGI. The CDR3 region has the DNA TGTGCCAGCAGTCGAGCGGGAGTCCCCAACTACGAGCAGTACTTC. Translation gives CASSRAGVPNYEQYF.

Only one count was recorded for this clone. The V and J genes are TRBV5-4 and TRBJ2-7; D is possibly TRBD2 (6 bases). The CDR3 extends over 16 amino acids. Germline assignment: CDR1 SGHNT and CDR2 YYREEE (reference sequence). The V gene lost 4 bases and the J gene lost 0 bases, with 17 bases spanning the gap. CDR3 amino acids: CASSIGLGGSSYEQYF. The DNA for the CDR3 is TGTGCCAGCAGCATTGGGTTGGGAGGAAGCTCCTACGAGCAGTACTTC.

This clone was observed a handful of times. This rearrangement joins TRBV28 to TRBJ1-3; no firm D call. In germline, CDR1 is MDHEN, CDR2 SYDVKM. The CDR3 runs 12 residues. The CDR3 DNA follows: TGTGCAACTTTAGTGAGGGGAAACACCATATATTTT. This gives the protein CATLVRGNTIYF.

This sequence joins TRBV7-7 and TRBJ2-1; 9 bases are shared with TRBD1. The CDR3 length is 18 residues. V shed 3 bases and J 5 bases; nucleotides not matched to a gene: 14. CDR1 and CDR2 from the germline V gene are SSHAT and FNYEAQ (reference sequence). The CDR3 sequence is CASSLEAGTGHNHNEQFF. CDR3 in DNA: TGTGCCAGCAGCTTGGAAGCTGGGACAGGGCATAATCACAATGAGCAGTTCTTC.

The chain recombines TRBV9 with TRBJ1-2; 8 bases fit TRBD1. CDR1 is SGDLS and CDR2 is YYNGEE in the germline V gene. The junction had 6 bases not matched to a gene; V was cut back by 3 bases and J by 8 bases. The CDR3 loop spans 13 amino acids. As DNA, the CDR3 is TGTGCCAGCAGCGACGGACAGGGAAGAGGCTACACCTTC. Translation: CASSDGQGRGYTF.

The rearrangement joins TRBV11-1 to TRBJ1-2, with TRBD1 identical over 11 bases. With V trimmed by 8 bases and J by 8 bases, 4 bases remained unmatched. The CDR3 covers 12 residues. Germline V gene lookup returns CDR1 SGHAT and CDR2 FQDESV (reference sequence). This CDR3 reads CASGQGARGYTF. As DNA, the CDR3 is TGTGCCAGCGGACAGGGGGCGAGGGGCTACACCTTC.

The V and J genes are TRBV2 and TRBJ2-2, with 11 bases that match TRBD2. CDR3 size: 14 residues. The V gene's germline CDR1 is SNHLY and CDR2 FYNNEI. V lost 10 bases and J lost 7; bases outside the gene matches: 8. The CDR3 region has the DNA TGTGCCACCAAATTAGCGGGGGGGGACGGGGAGCTGTTTTTT. Protein product: CATKLAGGDGELFF.

The chain uses TRBV5-1 and TRBJ2-7, with TRBD1 as a possible D gene (5 bases). The CDR3 loop spans 13 amino acids. Germline CDR1 is SGHRS and CDR2 is YFSETQ. The ends were cut back, 3 bases at V and 2 bases at J, with 9 bases in the middle. The CDR3 here is CASSSDTPYEQYF. CDR3 sequence (DNA): TGCGCCAGCAGCTCGGACACCCCCTACGAGCAGTACTTC.

V gene TRBV11-2 combines with J gene TRBJ1-4; TRBD1 might be the D (6 bases). The V end was cut by 5 bases, the J end by 12 bases, with 25 bases between. Germline V gene data show CDR1 as SGHAT and CDR2 as FQNNGV. The CDR3 runs to 16 residues. The CDR3 DNA is TGTGCCAGCAGCGCCCGACGGGACACGGATAGCTTTCAACTGTTTTTT. This encodes CASSARRDTDSFQLFF.